These T cell receptor beta chains were read from a single sample in a study of T cells after yellow fever vaccination. MiXCR was run by TCRdb on the 5' RACE reads, yielding one entry per CDR3 protein. Seen here are 300,000 or so distinct CDR3 sequences, about an eighth observed once, and the top ten hold around 0.49%. The sample consisted of CD4+ T cells sorted from PBMCs, taken 45 days after the yellow fever booster vaccination. These receptors came from a man aged 25-45 years who received the YFV17D yellow fever vaccine. Each CDR3 is given without its conserved first and last residue. Fields, in order: J gene, CDR3 length, V gene, clone size, CDR3 protein. Size tells how often a clone was seen (once, few, many) or the class of an expanded clone, and some rows leave it out.

>TRBJ2-5|13|TRBV20-1|few
SAPDRRGVEETQY
>TRBJ2-5|13|TRBV7-3|NA
ASSPGGTRRETQY
>TRBJ1-5|13|TRBV5-1|few
ASSLDAGGGQPQH
>TRBJ2-1|14|TRBV6-2/TRBV6-3|NA
ASSSLAGGVYNEQF
>TRBJ1-5|14|TRBV7-2|few
ASSLSGVGGNQPQH
>TRBJ2-3|13|TRBV20-1|few
SATRTSGSTDTQY
>TRBJ2-1|9|TRBV20-1|many
SARGTPFQF
>TRBJ2-5|14|TRBV5-5|few
ASSLPLAGNQETQY
>TRBJ2-1|10|TRBV20-1|NA
SARDQGGRQF
>TRBJ2-2|13|TRBV6-1|NA
ASSRGPGGTGELF
>TRBJ2-1|12|TRBV4-2|few
ASSQAEGRNEQF
>TRBJ2-2|18|TRBV20-1|many
SARVGGLAGVSTNTGELF
>TRBJ2-7|10|TRBV27|few
ASMDRTNTQY
>TRBJ2-7|12|TRBV10-3|many
AIKSSDRGHEQY
>TRBJ1-2|14|TRBV7-2|few
ASSPRVRTVNYGYT
>TRBJ2-5|12|TRBV12-3/TRBV12-4|NA
ASTPGGGRETQY
>TRBJ2-5|12|TRBV12-3/TRBV12-4|NA
ASRLGRTQETQY
>TRBJ2-7|12|TRBV20-1|many
SAERDGFSYEQY
>TRBJ2-3|14|TRBV5-8|many
ASSLAVAGLTDTQY
>TRBJ2-1|12|TRBV7-2|few
ASSLAQRTNEQF
>TRBJ2-3|13|TRBV6-5|few
ASSYSTGITDTQY
>TRBJ2-3|12|TRBV7-6|few
ASSLFEFTDTQY
>TRBJ2-2|14|TRBV5-1|few
ASSVGGTGPTGELF
>TRBJ2-7|10|TRBV6-5|few
ASSRGGGEQY
>TRBJ2-7|8|TRBV6-6|NA
ASSPSEQY
>TRBJ2-1|15|TRBV11-2|NA
ASSSRWQREGHNEQF
>TRBJ1-6|10|TRBV7-2|NA
ASSLLVPSLH
>TRBJ2-7|12|TRBV7-2|few
ASSLTSGLYEQY
>TRBJ1-5|14|TRBV20-1|NA
SASPPLGQRSQPQH
>TRBJ2-7|13|TRBV12-3/TRBV12-4|NA
ASSRSGTSAYEQY
>TRBJ2-3|13|TRBV6-1|few
ASSEHSGQGPGPY
>TRBJ2-5|11|TRBV2|few
ASSHREGETQY
>TRBJ2-5|13|TRBV10-3|NA
ASPTSLPLIETQY
>TRBJ1-2|10|TRBV20-1|NA
SAPAYPMGYT
>TRBJ2-5|12|TRBV24-1|NA
ATSVSAFQETQY
>TRBJ2-1|11|TRBV3-1|many
ASSHLLYNEQF
>TRBJ2-3|13|TRBV6-2/TRBV6-3|NA
ASRTSGSPTDTQY